The 13 T cell receptor beta chains below all came from one sample that was sequenced in a study of metastatic and nonmetastatic thyroid tumors. TCRdb re-called the PCR reads via MiXCR. The table records 55,000 to 75,000 clones, less than 20% of them present only once. No treatment of any kind had been given to any patient before thyroid surgery. Sequenced material: blood. The receptors stem from a female donor with papillary thyroid cancer or a benign thyroid nodule (not recorded which). Some clones in this sample may be carry-over from other donors' samples.

This clone was seen many times. The chain links TRBV12-5 to TRBJ2-1, with TRBD1 matching 7 bases. The V and J ends lost 1 base and 10 bases, in that order; junction bases with no gene match: 1. The CDR3 extends over 12 amino acids. Looked up from germline, CDR1 is LGHNT and CDR2 is FRNRAP. CDR3 region: CASGLGDREQFF. CDR3 sequence (DNA): TGTGCTAGTGGTTTGGGGGACAGAGAGCAGTTCTTC. The variable domain in full, with the rest retrieved from reference TRBV12-5 and TRBJ2-1, is DARVTQTPRHKVTEMGQEVTMRCQPILGHNTVFWYRQTMMQGLELLAYFRNRAPLDDSGMPKDRFSAEMPDATLATLKIQPSEPRDSAVYFCASGLGDREQFFGPGTRLTVL.

In this sample, this clone turned up many times. This chain links TRBV18 with TRBJ2-1; D is possibly TRBD2 (5 bases). The V end lost 6 bases, the J end lost 6 bases, and 21 bases lay between the germline ends. The length of the CDR3 is 16 residues. Germline lookup yields CDR1 KGHSH and CDR2 LQKENI. The CDR3 bases are TGTGCCAGCTCGCTCCTCTTAGAGGCGGCGGGCAATGAGCAGTTCTTC. Translation gives CASSLLLEAAGNEQFF. Full variable domain (rest looked up from reference TRBV18 and TRBJ2-1): NAGVMQNPRHLVRRRGQEARLRCSPMKGHSHVYWYRQLPEEGLKFMVYLQKENIIDESGMPKERFSAEFPKEGPSILRIQQVVRGDSAAYFCASSLLLEAAGNEQFFGPGTRLTVL.

Turning to this clone: Given a much more abundant clone one base away, this may be a read error. CDR3 in amino acids: CASSPRLDGAHEQYF. DNA of the CDR3: TGTGCCAGCAGCCCCAGGCTTGACGGGGCACACGAGCAGTACTTC. The chain links TRBV9 to TRBJ2-7; D tentatively reads TRBD1 or TRBD2 (5 bases each). V shed 4 bases and J shed 5 bases, with 19 bases lying between them. From germline, CDR1 is SGDLS and CDR2 YYNGEE. This CDR3 contains 15 residues.

This clone showed up many times. V gene TRBV5-1 combines with J gene TRBJ2-1; D not resolved. V lost 0 bases, J lost 7 bases, and 14 bases lay in between. The length of the CDR3 is 15 residues. Germline V gene lookup returns CDR1 SGHRS and CDR2 YFSETQ. CDR3 residues: CASSLGDARSNEQFF. For the CDR3, the DNA is TGCGCCAGCAGCTTGGGAGACGCCAGATCAAATGAGCAGTTCTTC.

This clone was counted at least ten times. This chain joins TRBV24-1 and TRBJ2-1; D ambiguous. This CDR3 contains 12 residues. Deletions cut 5 bases from V and 1 base from J, with 2 bases between. CDR1 KGHDR and CDR2 SFDVKD come from the germline V gene. DNA of the CDR3: TGTGCCACCAGTGGGTCCTACAATGAGCAGTTCTTC. Its translation is CATSGSYNEQFF.

Ten or more counts support this clone. The chain has TRBV5-1 and TRBJ1-5; the D gene is possibly TRBD1 (6 bases). Germline values: CDR1 SGHRS, CDR2 YFSETQ. The CDR3 is 15 amino acids. Trimming took 0 bases from V and 5 from J, leaving 12 bases between them. The CDR3, as DNA: TGCGCCAGCAGCTTGGACAGGGCCGCGGATCAGCCCCAGCATTTT. Translated, it gives CASSLDRAADQPQHF.

In its sample, this clone was seen many times. The V and J genes are TRBV2 and TRBJ2-7; D might be TRBD1 or TRBD2, each matching 5 bases. Trimming shortened V by 3 bases and J by 4 bases, and 7 bases separated the two germline ends. The germline V gene has CDR1 SNHLY and CDR2 FYNNEI. This CDR3 has 12 residues. This CDR3 is CASSDWGYEQYF. The CDR3 region has the DNA TGTGCCAGCAGTGATTGGGGGTACGAGCAGTACTTC.

The chain combines TRBV5-1 with TRBJ2-3; no firm D call. Germline V gene lookup returns CDR1 SGHRS and CDR2 YFSETQ. The CDR3 loop spans 13 amino acids. V dropped 3 bases and J dropped 5 bases, with 10 bases sitting between them. CDR3 protein: CASSYDRLDTQYF. CDR3 DNA: TGCGCCAGCAGCTACGACCGTTTAGATACGCAGTATTTT.

This clone has ten or more counts. The V call is TRBV7-9, the J call TRBJ2-7; D is undetermined. CDR3 length: 12 amino acids. Germline V gene sequence: CDR1 SEHNR, CDR2 FQNEAQ (reference sequence). The V and J ends lost 2 bases and 4 bases respectively, with 6 bases between them. The CDR3 DNA follows: TGTGCCAGCAGCTTAATCCCGTACGAGCAGTACTTC. Protein sequence: CASSLIPYEQYF.

This clone was counted many times. The chain employs TRBV19 and TRBJ1-5; D ambiguous. CDR3 length: 14 amino acids. Germline CDR1 is LNHDA and CDR2 is SQIVND (reference sequence). Trimming stripped 3 bases from V and 3 bases from J, with 9 bases between. CDR3 nucleotides: TGTGCCAGTAGTATCAACAACGACAATCAGCCCCAGCATTTT. Residues: CASSINNDNQPQHF.

The chain is built from TRBV11-2 and TRBJ2-2; 9 positions match TRBD1. J gave up 4 bases and V 1 base, and 4 bases lay outside the gene matches. Germline V gene sequence: CDR1 SGHAT, CDR2 FQNNGV. The CDR3 contains 16 residues. CDR3 loop: CASSLGGQGSTGELFF. In DNA form, the CDR3 reads TGTGCCAGCAGCTTAGGGGGACAGGGTAGCACCGGGGAGCTGTTTTTT.

There are many counts of this clone. The chain employs TRBV6-1 and TRBJ1-1; a possible D gene is TRBD1 (6 bases). CDR1 MNHNS and CDR2 SASEGT come from the germline V gene. The CDR3 totals 16 residues. The ends were cut back, 2 bases at V and 2 bases at J, with 15 bases in the middle. The CDR3 loop reads CASSETHRGVNTEAFF. As DNA, the CDR3 is TGTGCCAGCAGTGAAACCCATAGGGGGGTTAACACTGAAGCTTTCTTT.

This clone was observed at least ten times. This rearrangement joins TRBV11-1 to TRBJ2-3, with TRBD2 identical over 10 bases. CDR1 is SGHAT, CDR2 FQDESV, per germline (reference sequence). The CDR3 runs 15 residues. The J segment lost 6 bases and the V segment lost 3 bases, leaving 6 bases of the junction unmatched. CDR3 residues: CASSLTSGLYDTQYF. The CDR3 DNA is TGTGCCAGCAGCTTGACTAGCGGGTTGTATGATACGCAGTATTTT.